This TCR beta chain is from a study of blood T cell repertoires in COVID-19. For the study at large: The United States, Italy and Spain were the sources of the acute and convalescent COVID-19 samples. Sources were T cells, B-cell-depleted T cells, or PBMCs; the material itself was cDNA or gDNA.

The Seattle patients joined while their infection was active and were tracked longitudinally afterward. The ends were cut back, 0 bases at V and 5 bases at J, with 11 bases in the middle. The CDR3 is made up of 13 amino acids. Germline CDR1 is GTSNPN and CDR2 is SVGIG (reference sequence). Assay: immunoSEQ multiplex PCR; the TCRdb copy retains only in-frame clones and omits some. The table has fewer than 250,000 clones, roughly 84% seen once; the top ten hold 10% to 13%. The origin of this receptor is an elderly woman with COVID-19, enrolled during active disease. Sequencing used peripheral blood. This chain connects TRBV30 to TRBJ2-7, with TRBD2 as a possible D gene (6 bases). The CDR3 sequence: CAWSVQEGNEQYF. CDR3 sequence (DNA): TGTGCCTGGAGTGTACAGGAGGGGAACGAGCAGTACTTC.